A selection of T cell receptor beta chains follows, all from one sample in a study of cytomegalovirus exposure and HLA in healthy donors. Repertoires were generated with immunoSEQ multiplex PCR, while TCRdb's copy carries only in-frame clones and drops some. The sample includes about 150,000 clones, about 60% of them seen just once. Sequencing used PBMCs. Source of these receptors: a woman in her fifties or sixties in good health and CMV-seropositive. Each CDR3 is given with its conserved first and last residue. A D gene is named only where the DNA matches it firmly. Size is stated for part of the rows, as once, few or many counts, or as a class when the clone is expanded.

v_gene: TRBV4-2; d_gene: -; abundance: once; j_gene: TRBJ2-7; CDR3aa: CASSQARESSYEQYF; CDR3nt: TGTGCCAGCAGCCAAGCGAGGGAGAGCTCCTACGAGCAGTACTTC
v_gene: TRBV29-1; d_gene: -; abundance: -; j_gene: TRBJ2-1; CDR3aa: CSVEISRYNEQFF; CDR3nt: TGCAGCGTTGAGATTAGTAGATACAATGAGCAGTTCTTC
v_gene: TRBV7-2; d_gene: -; abundance: once; j_gene: TRBJ2-7; CDR3aa: CASSPDSRKIYEQYF; CDR3nt: TGTGCCAGCAGCCCGGACAGCCGAAAAATATACGAGCAGTACTTC
v_gene: TRBV5-4; d_gene: TRBD1; abundance: -; j_gene: TRBJ2-7; CDR3aa: CASRQQGAHHEQYF; CDR3nt: TGTGCCAGCAGGCAACAGGGGGCGCATCACGAGCAGTACTTC
v_gene: TRBV18; d_gene: -; abundance: -; j_gene: TRBJ2-2; CDR3aa: CASSPPGGRNTGELFF; CDR3nt: TGTGCCAGCTCACCACCAGGGGGACGGAACACCGGGGAGCTGTTTTTT
v_gene: TRBV19; d_gene: -; abundance: -; j_gene: TRBJ2-2; CDR3aa: CASKRQGDTGELFF; CDR3nt: TGTGCCAGTAAACGGCAGGGCGACACCGGGGAGCTGTTTTTT
v_gene: TRBV7-2; d_gene: -; abundance: few; j_gene: TRBJ1-3; CDR3aa: CASSLARQGHFSGNTIYF; CDR3nt: TGTGCCAGCAGCTTAGCGCGGCAGGGGCATTTCTCTGGAAACACCATATATTTT
v_gene: TRBV7-2; d_gene: TRBD2; abundance: -; j_gene: TRBJ2-1; CDR3aa: CASSLAGFGGGRNEQFF; CDR3nt: TGTGCCAGCAGCTTAGCAGGGTTCGGGGGAGGGCGAAATGAGCAGTTCTTC
v_gene: TRBV5-1; d_gene: -; abundance: once; j_gene: TRBJ2-6; CDR3aa: CASSLTGEAGANVLTF; CDR3nt: TGCGCCAGCAGCTTGACCGGGGAAGCTGGGGCCAACGTCCTGACTTTC
v_gene: TRBV5-1; d_gene: -; abundance: -; j_gene: TRBJ1-2; CDR3aa: CASSKTGDNYGYTF; CDR3nt: TGCGCCAGCAGTAAGACAGGCGACAACTATGGCTACACCTTC
v_gene: TRBV7-3; d_gene: -; abundance: -; j_gene: TRBJ2-5; CDR3aa: CASSSGQQETQYF; CDR3nt: TGTGCCAGCAGCTCCGGACAGCAAGAGACCCAGTACTTC
v_gene: TRBV7-9; d_gene: -; abundance: once; j_gene: TRBJ1-3; CDR3aa: CASSDSGSGNTIYF; CDR3nt: TGTGCCAGCAGCGACTCAGGGTCTGGAAACACCATATATTTT
v_gene: TRBV5-1; d_gene: -; abundance: -; j_gene: TRBJ2-7; CDR3aa: CASRGGGTGDLKEQYF; CDR3nt: TGCGCCAGCAGGGGAGGTGGCACGGGAGACCTTAAGGAGCAGTACTTC
v_gene: TRBV6-5; d_gene: -; abundance: -; j_gene: TRBJ1-1; CDR3aa: CASSSGWNKYTEAFF; CDR3nt: TGCGCCAGCAGTTCAGGCTGGAACAAATACACTGAAGCTTTCTTT
v_gene: TRBV6-6; d_gene: TRBD2; abundance: -; j_gene: TRBJ2-7; CDR3aa: CASSYSIAGVRYEQYF; CDR3nt: TGTGCCAGCAGTTACTCGATCGCGGGAGTGAGGTACGAGCAGTACTTC
v_gene: TRBV28; d_gene: -; abundance: -; j_gene: TRBJ2-7; CDR3aa: CASSLTWSSYEQYF; CDR3nt: TGTGCCAGCAGTTTAACCTGGAGCTCCTACGAGCAGTACTTC
v_gene: TRBV5-1; d_gene: TRBD1; abundance: -; j_gene: TRBJ2-3; CDR3aa: CASSSGTGSDTQYF; CDR3nt: TGCGCCAGCAGCTCCGGGACAGGGTCAGATACGCAGTATTTT
v_gene: TRBV5-1; d_gene: -; abundance: -; j_gene: TRBJ2-1; CDR3aa: CASSPGRSVGVDEQFF; CDR3nt: TGCGCCAGCAGCCCGGGGAGGTCGGTTGGGGTGGATGAGCAGTTCTTC
v_gene: TRBV5-6; d_gene: TRBD1; abundance: -; j_gene: TRBJ1-2; CDR3aa: CASSARDRGQHGYTF; CDR3nt: TGTGCCAGCAGCGCACGGGACAGGGGGCAACATGGCTACACCTTC
v_gene: TRBV11-1; d_gene: TRBD2; abundance: once; j_gene: TRBJ2-7; CDR3aa: CASSLAWTSDTYEQYF; CDR3nt: TGTGCCAGCAGCTTAGCATGGACTAGCGATACCTACGAGCAGTACTTC
v_gene: TRBV2; d_gene: TRBD2; abundance: -; j_gene: TRBJ2-1; CDR3aa: CASSREAGNEQFF; CDR3nt: TGTGCCAGCAGCCGGGAGGCCGGCAATGAGCAGTTCTTC
v_gene: TRBV28; d_gene: TRBD1; abundance: -; j_gene: TRBJ1-2; CDR3aa: CASSLNDRGGGYTF; CDR3nt: TGTGCCAGCAGTTTAAACGACAGGGGGGGAGGCTACACCTTC
v_gene: TRBV7-6; d_gene: TRBD2; abundance: -; j_gene: TRBJ2-5; CDR3aa: CASSLVRERETQYF; CDR3nt: TGTGCCAGCAGCTTAGTGCGGGAGCGGGAGACCCAGTACTTC
v_gene: TRBV5-1; d_gene: TRBD2; abundance: -; j_gene: TRBJ2-3; CDR3aa: CASSESLAGGTDTQYF; CDR3nt: TGCGCCAGCAGCGAAAGCCTAGCGGGAGGCACAGATACGCAGTATTTT
v_gene: TRBV5-8; d_gene: TRBD1; abundance: few; j_gene: TRBJ1-1; CDR3aa: CASSSGDRVGEAFF; CDR3nt: TGTGCCAGCAGCTCGGGTGACAGGGTAGGTGAAGCTTTCTTT
v_gene: TRBV4-3; d_gene: -; abundance: -; j_gene: TRBJ2-1; CDR3aa: CASSPVVGISYNEQFF; CDR3nt: TGCGCCAGCAGCCCGGTCGTGGGCATCTCCTACAATGAGCAGTTCTTC
v_gene: TRBV30; d_gene: -; abundance: -; j_gene: TRBJ1-5; CDR3aa: CAWSGGSNQPQHF; CDR3nt: TGTGCCTGGAGTGGAGGTAGCAATCAGCCCCAGCATTTT
v_gene: TRBV10-3; d_gene: -; abundance: few; j_gene: TRBJ1-1; CDR3aa: CATVQRGEGNTEAFF; CDR3nt: TGTGCCACCGTCCAGCGGGGGGAAGGAAATACTGAAGCTTTCTTT
v_gene: TRBV7-8; d_gene: TRBD2; abundance: -; j_gene: TRBJ2-3; CDR3aa: CASSPGLAFGTDTQYF; CDR3nt: TGTGCCAGCAGCCCCGGACTAGCTTTTGGCACAGATACGCAGTATTTT
v_gene: TRBV14; d_gene: -; abundance: -; j_gene: TRBJ2-5; CDR3aa: CASSQDRNREETQYF; CDR3nt: TGTGCCAGCAGCCAAGATAGAAACAGGGAAGAGACCCAGTACTTC
v_gene: TRBV7-8; d_gene: TRBD1; abundance: -; j_gene: TRBJ2-7; CDR3aa: CASQTGLASYEQYF; CDR3nt: TGTGCCAGTCAGACAGGGCTCGCCTCCTACGAGCAGTACTTC
v_gene: TRBV25-1; d_gene: -; abundance: -; j_gene: TRBJ1-1; CDR3aa: CASILQGNTEAFF; CDR3nt: TGTGCCAGCATCCTACAGGGTAACACTGAAGCTTTCTTT
v_gene: TRBV28; d_gene: -; abundance: -; j_gene: TRBJ1-3; CDR3aa: CASKDFQGSGNTIYF; CDR3nt: TGTGCCAGCAAAGATTTCCAGGGATCTGGAAACACCATATATTTT
v_gene: TRBV5-1; d_gene: -; abundance: -; j_gene: TRBJ2-2; CDR3aa: CASSLGPGSNTGELFF; CDR3nt: TGCGCCAGCAGCTTGGGGCCGGGGTCGAACACCGGGGAGCTGTTTTTT
v_gene: TRBV7-9; d_gene: -; abundance: -; j_gene: TRBJ1-5; CDR3aa: CASSSGVYYDQPQHF; CDR3nt: TGTGCCAGCAGCTCAGGGGTGTATTACGATCAGCCCCAGCATTTT
v_gene: TRBV28; d_gene: TRBD1; abundance: -; j_gene: TRBJ1-4; CDR3aa: CASGPGGRNEKLFF; CDR3nt: TGTGCCAGCGGCCCAGGGGGGCGAAATGAAAAACTGTTTTTT
v_gene: TRBV11-1; d_gene: TRBD1; abundance: few; j_gene: TRBJ1-1; CDR3aa: CASSSPYDRGVTEAFF; CDR3nt: TGTGCCAGCAGCTCCCCTTATGACAGGGGAGTGACTGAAGCTTTCTTT
v_gene: TRBV23-1; d_gene: -; abundance: -; j_gene: TRBJ1-1; CDR3aa: CASSQCQKPVGRVNTEAFF; CDR3nt: TGCGCCAGCAGTCAATGCCAGAAGCCCGTAGGCAGGGTGAACACTGAAGCTTTCTTT
v_gene: TRBV28; d_gene: TRBD1; abundance: -; j_gene: TRBJ1-5; CDR3aa: CASSWDRGRSEQPQHF; CDR3nt: TGTGCCAGCAGTTGGGACAGGGGGCGGTCAGAACAGCCCCAGCATTTT
v_gene: TRBV4-3; d_gene: -; abundance: few; j_gene: TRBJ2-1; CDR3aa: CASSQDRGDNEQFF; CDR3nt: TGCGCCAGCAGCCAAGATAGAGGGGACAACGAGCAGTTCTTC
v_gene: TRBV30; d_gene: TRBD1; abundance: -; j_gene: TRBJ2-1; CDR3aa: CAWSLGQGYNEQFF; CDR3nt: TGTGCCTGGAGTTTGGGACAGGGGTACAATGAGCAGTTCTTC
v_gene: TRBV4-2; d_gene: TRBD2; abundance: -; j_gene: TRBJ2-3; CDR3aa: CASSLQGRDLAGVDTQYF; CDR3nt: TGTGCCAGCAGCCTGCAAGGGAGGGATCTAGCGGGAGTTGATACGCAGTATTTT
v_gene: TRBV18; d_gene: TRBD2; abundance: once; j_gene: TRBJ2-1; CDR3aa: CASSPPSLAGTSNEQFF; CDR3nt: TGTGCCAGCTCACCACCGTCACTAGCGGGAACTAGCAATGAGCAGTTCTTC
v_gene: TRBV9; d_gene: TRBD2; abundance: -; j_gene: TRBJ2-7; CDR3aa: CASSIGTSGKYEQYF; CDR3nt: TGTGCCAGCAGCATAGGGACTAGCGGGAAGTACGAGCAGTACTTC
v_gene: TRBV18; d_gene: TRBD1; abundance: -; j_gene: TRBJ2-5; CDR3aa: CASSYGRTGPETQYF; CDR3nt: TGTGCCAGCTCGTACGGTAGGACAGGGCCAGAGACCCAGTACTTC
v_gene: TRBV20-1; d_gene: -; abundance: -; j_gene: TRBJ1-2; CDR3aa: CSARRSQGYTF; CDR3nt: TGCAGTGCTAGGAGGTCGCAGGGCTACACCTTC
v_gene: TRBV25-1; d_gene: TRBD1; abundance: once; j_gene: TRBJ2-6; CDR3aa: CASSGDRGLANVLTF; CDR3nt: TGTGCCAGCAGTGGCGACAGGGGTTTGGCCAACGTCCTGACTTTC
v_gene: TRBV13; d_gene: -; abundance: -; j_gene: TRBJ2-3; CDR3aa: CASSSRDTRSLIQGFTQYF; CDR3nt: TGTGCCAGCAGCTCCCGGGACACCCGATCGCTAATTCAGGGTTTTACGCAGTATTTT
v_gene: TRBV28; d_gene: -; abundance: few; j_gene: TRBJ1-1; CDR3aa: CASSLWREGTEAFF; CDR3nt: TGTGCCAGCAGTTTATGGAGGGAGGGCACTGAAGCTTTCTTT
v_gene: TRBV7-2; d_gene: -; abundance: -; j_gene: TRBJ1-1; CDR3aa: CASSPQGLNTEAFF; CDR3nt: TGTGCCAGCAGCCCCCAGGGATTGAACACTGAAGCTTTCTTT
v_gene: TRBV7-2; d_gene: TRBD1; abundance: -; j_gene: TRBJ1-1; CDR3aa: CASSLARTGGLEAFF; CDR3nt: TGTGCCAGCAGCTTAGCAAGGACAGGGGGCCTTGAAGCTTTCTTT
v_gene: TRBV9; d_gene: -; abundance: many; j_gene: TRBJ1-1; CDR3aa: CASSVGGEITEAFF; CDR3nt: TGTGCCAGCAGCGTAGGGGGCGAAATCACTGAAGCTTTCTTT
v_gene: TRBV7-8; d_gene: -; abundance: -; j_gene: TRBJ1-1; CDR3aa: CASSLRQVGNTEAFF; CDR3nt: TGTGCCAGCAGCTTACGACAGGTGGGGAACACTGAAGCTTTCTTT
v_gene: TRBV28; d_gene: TRBD1; abundance: -; j_gene: TRBJ1-1; CDR3aa: CASRLGTGSRNTEAFF; CDR3nt: TGTGCCAGCAGACTTGGGACAGGCTCTCGGAACACTGAAGCTTTCTTT
v_gene: TRBV9; d_gene: -; abundance: -; j_gene: TRBJ1-1; CDR3aa: CASSGSGKAEAFF; CDR3nt: TGTGCCAGCAGCGGTTCAGGGAAAGCTGAAGCTTTCTTT